This TCR beta chain was retrieved from a study of spatial heterogeneity in lung cancer (dated by TCRdb to between 2018 and 2020). With regard to the full study: More beta-chain than alpha-chain transcripts were consistently detected, likely reflecting higher beta-chain transcript abundance. In the raw uncorrected reads, each unique combination of TCR and UMI appeared more than ten times on average. In non-small cell lung cancer, the study quantitatively compared TCR alpha and beta repertoires across several tumor regions, matched nontumor lung, and blood. The study linked features of the TCR repertoire to counts of nonsynonymous mutations, which were determined by whole-exome sequencing of tumor tissue. At surgery, fewer than 250 tumor regions, almost 65 matched nontumor lung samples and 50 to 60 PBMC samples were TCR-sequenced for both alpha and beta chains.

General study outcomes and caveats: Ubiquitous expanded tumor TCRs showed up in blood more often at tumor resection than at routine follow-up. Confirming at a functional level the hypothesis that regional TCRs recognize regional mutations was considered to require additional single-cell paired TCR alpha and beta sequencing.

What the time point label conveys for this sample: sample taken at primary tumor resection. TCR sequencing used whole RNA extracted from tumor and nontumor lung tissue, or from cryopreserved PBMC samples, without cell sorting. The donors were about 65 patients from the lung TRACERx cohort who had early-stage, untreated non-small cell lung cancer. A patient was chosen for TCR sequencing only when enough RNA was available from at least two tumor regions. The library was generated by 5' RACE. This sample was sequenced with a NextSeq 500. In the TCR library protocol, a unique molecular identifier was attached to each TCR cDNA molecule so that PCR and sequencing errors could be corrected. The authors processed their data as follows. TCR identification, UMI-based error correction and CDR3 extraction were performed with Decombinator tools. Expanded TCRs were defined as those above a frequency of 2 per 1,000, corresponding to the top 1% of the tumor frequency distribution. Each repertoire was subsampled 100 times to 5,000 TCRs, after which Renyi diversity was computed with the R vegan package. To build CDR3 similarity networks, amino acid triplet string-kernel similarity was used, and CDR3s were connected when their pairwise similarity was above 0.82. TCRdb ran its own pipeline on the public reads, namely fastp trimming at Q25 and MiXCR clone calling, and kept in-frame beta chains. Entries that share a CDR3 protein sequence are merged under the most common genes and DNA. TCRdb's processing, not the authors', yielded these V and J calls. The table for this sample lists about 45,000 distinct CDR3 sequences; roughly an eighth of them were counted only once. The ten most abundant clones make up about 57% of the sample.

This clonotype occurred many times. Which antigen it targets is not known. No qualities accompany the bases; no much larger clone lies one base away. The clonotype was recovered from a male donor with early-stage non-small cell lung cancer. The material was PBMCs, obtained at surgery.

The CDR3 region reads CASSPRSLWALHF. The sequenced DNA is TGTGCCAGCAGCCCCAGAAGCCTCTGGGCCCTCCACTTT. This receptor chain uses TRBV3-1 and TRBJ1-6; the D gene assignment is ambiguous. From cysteine to phenylalanine, the CDR3 is 13 amino acids long. The retained sequence is limited to the CDR3, 39 bases, with the frame set at the first base. Deletion took 4 bases off V and 14 bases off J, with a span of 15 bases between the germline ends. The germline V gene (reference sequence) yields LGHDT for CDR1 and YNNKEL for CDR2.